The T cell receptor beta chain described here comes from a study of control samples from healthy donors and cancer patients. Data came from immunoSEQ multiplex PCR; TCRdb stores just in-frame clones and leaves some out. The data show fewer than 120,000 clones, 85% to 90% seen once. This TCR came from a woman aged 55-69 years with lung cancer. The sequenced sample was PBMCs.

This CDR3 reads CASSLLDRGDTQYF. In nucleotides, the CDR3 is TGTGCCAGCAGTTTATTGGACAGGGGGGATACGCAGTATTTT. The rearrangement uses TRBV27 and TRBJ2-3; 10 nucleotides align to TRBD1. This CDR3 region has 14 residues. The germline gives CDR1 MNHEY, CDR2 SMNVEV (reference sequence). The V segment lost 1 base and the J segment 6 bases; nucleotides outside the gene matches: 1.